These T cell receptor beta chains were read from a single sample in a study of beta chain features in type 1 diabetes. TCRdb keeps only in-frame clones here, not all; method: immunoSEQ multiplex PCR. The profile covers nearly 350,000 clones, with 9.3% appearing a single time and roughly 1% taken by the ten largest. Sequenced: central memory CD4+ T cells from blood. These receptors originate from a young man with type 1 diabetes. CDR3s include the opening cysteine and the closing phenylalanine or tryptophan. Fields, in order: V gene, clone size, D gene, J gene, CDR3 DNA, CDR3 protein. A D gene is named only where the DNA matches it firmly. Expanded clones are given a class, and other clones once, few, many or no size at all.

TRBV18	NA	TRBD1	TRBJ2-5	TGTGCCAGCTCCCCAGACAGGGTACCGGGGACCCAGTACTTC	CASSPDRVPGTQYF
TRBV6-5	few	NA	TRBJ1-2	TGTGCCAGCAGTTACTCGACGTGGGGAAACTATGGCTACACCTTC	CASSYSTWGNYGYTF
TRBV2	NA	TRBD1	TRBJ1-4	TGTGCCAGCGCCCCGGGACAGATGAATGAAAAACTGTTTTTT	CASAPGQMNEKLFF
TRBV5-1	few	NA	TRBJ2-1	TGCGCCAGCAGCTTGGCGGGACACCCAAAGGCAAATGAGCAGTTCTTC	CASSLAGHPKANEQFF
TRBV28	NA	NA	TRBJ2-6	TGTGCCAGCAGGGCAGGGAGCTCTGGGGCCAACGTCCTGACTTTC	CASRAGSSGANVLTF
TRBV9	many	NA	TRBJ2-2	TGTGCCAGCAGCTCAGGGGTGGGGAGGGACACCGGGGAGCTGTTTTTT	CASSSGVGRDTGELFF
TRBV28	few	TRBD2	TRBJ2-1	TGTGCCAGCAGTCTGGGGACTAGCGGGGCAAGCTCCTACAATGAGCAGTTCTTC	CASSLGTSGASSYNEQFF
TRBV5-6	NA	NA	TRBJ1-5	TGTGCCAGCAGCTTGGGGGCCCGGAAGGGCAATCAGCCCCAGCATTTT	CASSLGARKGNQPQHF
TRBV30	few	TRBD1	TRBJ1-5	TGTGCCTGGAGGCCCAGGACAGGTAGAAATCAGCCCCAGCATTTT	CAWRPRTGRNQPQHF
TRBV7-9	NA	NA	TRBJ2-7	TGTGCCAGCAGCTTACCCCCACGGTACTCGAAACACGAGCAGTACTTC	CASSLPPRYSKHEQYF
TRBV7-8	NA	NA	TRBJ2-2	TGTGCCACCTCCCAGGGGAACACCGGGGAGCTGTTTTTT	CATSQGNTGELFF
TRBV6-5	few	NA	TRBJ1-2	TGTGCCAGCAGTTACTCGGGGGCTGGCTACACCTTC	CASSYSGAGYTF
TRBV28	NA	TRBD1	TRBJ2-7	TGTGCCAGCAGTTTCGGCGGACAGGGGGCGCGGGAGCAGTACTTC	CASSFGGQGAREQYF
TRBV18	many	NA	TRBJ2-2	TGTGCCAGCTCACCACGAGTCCCCGGGGAGCTGTTTTTT	CASSPRVPGELFF
TRBV28	NA	NA	TRBJ2-7	TGTGCCAGCAGTTCTTTCCCTACAGGGTACGAGCAGTACTTC	CASSSFPTGYEQYF
TRBV6-5	few	TRBD1	TRBJ1-1	TGTGCCAGCAAACGACAGGGGGCAGGGGCTGAAGCTTTCTTT	CASKRQGAGAEAFF
TRBV18	NA	NA	TRBJ1-6	TGTGCCAGCTCACCTACGAGGGGAGGTTCACCCCTCCACTTT	CASSPTRGGSPLHF
TRBV18	NA	NA	TRBJ2-6	TGTGCCAGCTCACCAGGCGGGACAGTCTCTGGGGCCAACGTCCTGACTTTC	CASSPGGTVSGANVLTF
TRBV7-2	few	TRBD1	TRBJ1-5	TGTGCCAGCAGCCTATCACAGGGGAATCAGCCCCAGCATTTT	CASSLSQGNQPQHF
TRBV9	few	TRBD1	TRBJ2-1	TGTGCCAGCAGCCAACAGGGGGCTCATGCGAATGAGCAGTTCTTC	CASSQQGAHANEQFF
TRBV19	many	NA	TRBJ2-1	TGTGCCAGTAAGAGGCGGGGCCGATACAATGAGCAGTTCTTC	CASKRRGRYNEQFF
TRBV7-2	few	TRBD2	TRBJ2-1	TGTGCCAGCAGCCTAGCGGGGGGGCGCAACAATGAGCAGTTCTTC	CASSLAGGRNNEQFF